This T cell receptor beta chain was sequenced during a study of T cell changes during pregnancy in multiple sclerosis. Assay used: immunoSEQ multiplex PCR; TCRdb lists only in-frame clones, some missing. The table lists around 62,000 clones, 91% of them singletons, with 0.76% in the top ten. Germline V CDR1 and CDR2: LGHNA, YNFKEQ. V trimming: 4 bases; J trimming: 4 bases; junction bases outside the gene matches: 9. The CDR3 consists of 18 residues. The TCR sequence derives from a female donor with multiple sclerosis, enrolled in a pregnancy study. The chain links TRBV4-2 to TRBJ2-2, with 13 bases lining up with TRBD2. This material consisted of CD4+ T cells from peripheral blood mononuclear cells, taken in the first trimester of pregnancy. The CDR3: CASSPKVGLAGITGELFF. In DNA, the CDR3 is TGTGCCAGCAGCCCTAAGGTGGGACTAGCGGGGATCACCGGGGAGCTGTTTTTT.